This T cell receptor beta chain appears in the sequencing data of a study of blood T cell repertoires in COVID-19 (dated by TCRdb to between 2020 and 2021). Some background on the complete study: The collaborator samples originated in the United States, Italy and Spain and spanned the acute and convalescent phases of COVID-19. The prospective study material was composed of cDNA or gDNA derived from T cells, B-cell-depleted T cells, or PBMCs. Subjects who had been exposed to COVID-19, were actively infected with it, or had recovered from it provided the deeply sampled blood TCRbeta repertoires that made up the dataset. The repertoires were released in a freely available public database meant as a resource for research on the immune response to SARS-CoV-2. Samples were obtained from the ongoing ImmuneRACE study (first 160 participants) and from approximately 1,200 subjects provided by 6 global collaborators. Sample metadata almost always included a de-identified subject ID, COVID-19 status, age in years and sex. Where HLA class I and class II types were available, the types were taken from metadata supplied by the sample provider, not from assay-based typing.

On the study overall, not on this receptor specifically: The quantity of clinical and demographic metadata differed by source and by participant and was supplied without curation.

With regard to this clone: Its recognized antigen is unknown. No qualities accompany the bases; no much larger clone lies one base away.

TCRbeta CDR3 regions were amplified from genomic DNA by means of the immunoSEQ Assay, a bias-controlled multiplex PCR. The authors' analysis ran thus. The number of nucleated cells in each sample was estimated by amplification of reference gene primers within the assay. To quantify the absolute abundance of each unique TCRbeta CDR3 rearrangement, sequence reads were collapsed and filtered. For each sample, productive Simpson clonality was calculated by taking the square root of Simpson's diversity index across productive rearrangements. The source is immuneACCESS, and TCRdb retained only in-frame sequences with V and J called. Part of the clones is not carried over; for the studies checked, unresolved V genes explain less than half of this, and the remainder is unexplained. The V and J calls and clone size were taken over from that table, and D and trimming were inferred from the DNA. This sample has approximately 150,000 clones in its table, and roughly nine tenths of those were observed once. Clones ranked in the top ten supply under 5% of the sample.

The germline ends are 13 bases apart after V is trimmed by 1 base and J by 7 bases. The CDR1 and CDR2 encoded by the germline V gene are LGHNA and YNFKEQ. CDR3 length: 15 amino acids, cysteine to phenylalanine. Solely the CDR3 DNA is kept, with 45 bases framed from the first base. Collaborating institutions collected whole blood in K2EDTA tubes following their own protocols. For TCRbeta analysis, collaborators shipped samples as frozen whole blood, isolated PBMCs, or DNA extracted from either of those sample types. What was sequenced was peripheral blood. This clonotype was obtained from a woman in her 70s with acute or convalescent COVID-19. Here the chain combines TRBV4-2 and TRBJ1-4; matching of 6 bases hints at TRBD1 as the D gene. The nucleotide sequence is given as TGTGCCAGCAGCCAAGCGGGGGGCAGTCGTGAAAAACTGTTTTTT. Translated, this gives CASSQAGGSREKLFF.